The clone carrying this T cell receptor (beta chain) was seen more than once but under ten times. No antigen is known for it. It may be a read error: a sequence one base away is much more abundant. The library came from three nested PCR rounds adapted from ARM-PCR protocols. TCRdb reprocessed the multiplex PCR reads via MiXCR and lists one record per CDR3 protein. The data hold approximately 82,000 distinct CDR3 sequences, with about 80% observed a single time. The sample belongs to a study of tumor and adjacent non-tumor tissue in lung cancer. Background on the study: Stage I to III disease affected over nine men and roughly 5 women aged about 30 to 85. Findings and caveats of the study: Top 100 clones took a larger repertoire share in normal lung. TCR diversity was significantly greater in tumor than normal lung tissue.

CDR3 length equals 16 residues. CDR1 is MDHEN, CDR2 SYDVKM, per germline. The template was RNA from unsorted bulk tissue. The normal lung tissue was taken more than 3 cm from the tumor edge. Between August and November 2014, newly diagnosed, chemotherapy-naive lung cancer patients underwent thoracic surgery in China. Specimen: distant non-tumor lung tissue. The receptor's source is a man in his 70s with non-small cell lung cancer. The chain links TRBV28 to TRBJ2-3, with 9 bases aligning to TRBD2. The CDR3 is CATWGSGSLSIDTQYF. The CDR3, as DNA: TGTGCCACCTGGGGTAGCGGGAGCCTTAGCATAGATACGCAGTATTTT.